This paragraph reports one T cell receptor (beta chain). This sample is drawn from a study of blood T cell repertoires in COVID-19. Libraries were prepared by immunoSEQ multiplex PCR; TCRdb keeps only in-frame clonotypes and omits some of them. Of about 220,000 clones listed, roughly four fifths were seen once; the top ten hold approximately 3.6%. Participants were placed into cohorts based on the clinical history they reported. The V segment lost 4 bases and the J segment 5 bases; nucleotides outside the gene matches: 6. The CDR3 consists of 16 residues. Germline V gene data show CDR1 as ENHRY and CDR2 as SYGVKD.

This TCR derives from a woman aged 60-70 years who had recovered from COVID-19. The sequenced sample consisted of PBMCs or T cells enriched from blood (not recorded which). The chain is built from TRBV10-3 and TRBJ2-5; 14 nucleotides agree with TRBD2. CDR3 bases: TGTGCCATCAGTGCGACTAGCGGGGGGGCCTGGGAGACCCAGTACTTC. Amino acids: CAISATSGGAWETQYF.